The 20 T cell receptor beta chains presented below share a single source sample, sequenced in a study of cytotoxic CD8 clonotypes in ibrutinib-treated CLL. Only in-frame clones appear in the TCRdb table, and some are missing; sequencing was by immunoSEQ multiplex PCR. The data hold roughly 200,000 clones, with approximately 68% observed a single time. The sequences come from PBMCs, collected after 24 months of ibrutinib treatment. The source is a human donor with chronic lymphocytic leukemia.

The V and J genes are TRBV6-1 and TRBJ1-5; 7 bases fit TRBD1. Unmatched junction bases numbered 8, after V lost 5 bases and J lost 16 bases. This CDR3 contains 11 residues. Germline CDR1 and CDR2: MNHNS and SASEGT. In DNA form, the CDR3 reads TGTGCCAGCAGTCGACAGGGAGGGAGACATTTT. Residues: CASSRQGGRHF.

The gene calls are TRBV6-4 and TRBJ2-2; D uncertain. The CDR3 extends over 15 amino acids. Trimming stripped 6 bases from V and 0 bases from J, with 11 bases between. Germline V gene data show CDR1 as MRHNA and CDR2 as SNTAGT. The CDR3 DNA is TGTGCCAGCAGACTGAGTGCCTCGAACACCGGGGAGCTGTTTTTT. Encoded protein: CASRLSASNTGELFF.

The rearrangement joins TRBV11-1 to TRBJ2-1, with 7 nucleotides matching TRBD1. Germline CDR1 SGHAT, CDR2 FQDESV (reference sequence). This CDR3 is built from 14 residues. V dropped 2 bases and J dropped 8; count of bases not matched to a gene: 6. The CDR3: CASSLRQGSDEQFF. The CDR3 DNA sequence: TGTGCCAGCAGCTTAAGACAGGGAAGTGATGAGCAGTTCTTC.

The chain couples TRBV2 to TRBJ1-1; possibly TRBD1 for D (5 bases). Trimming left V 4 bases short and J 4 bases short, with 10 bases between. The CDR3 contains 13 residues. From germline, CDR1 is SNHLY and CDR2 FYNNEI. The CDR3 sequence is CASSARGSTEAFF. The CDR3 coding sequence is TGTGCCAGCAGTGCGAGGGGCAGCACTGAAGCTTTCTTT.

The rearrangement links TRBV20-1 to TRBJ1-2; D gene uncertain. Germline lookup yields CDR1 DFQATT and CDR2 SNEGSKA (reference sequence). The CDR3 extends over 11 amino acids. For the CDR3, the DNA is TGCAGGGCGGCAGTTAACTATGGCTACACCTTC. Translation gives CRAAVNYGYTF.

The genes are TRBV9 and TRBJ1-2; no clear D. The CDR3 loop spans 18 amino acids. Germline V lookup: CDR1 SGDLS, CDR2 YYNGEE. The V end was cut by 3 bases, the J end by 0 bases, with 21 bases between. CDR3 DNA: TGTGCCAGCAGCGGACGTAGAGTGTATACTGGGGCTAACTATGGCTACACCTTC. This sequence encodes CASSGRRVYTGANYGYTF. The full variable domain, in which reference TRBV9 and TRBJ1-2 provide the parts outside the CDR3, is DSGVTQTPKHLITATGQRVTLRCSPRSGDLSVYWYQQSLDQGLQFLIQYYNGEERAKGNILERFSAQQFPDLHSELNLSSLELGDSALYFCASSGRRVYTGANYGYTFGSGTRLTVV.

In this sample, this clone turned up a few times. The chain employs TRBV27 and TRBJ1-5; 9 bases map to TRBD1. Germline V gene sequence: CDR1 MNHEY, CDR2 SMNVEV (reference sequence). The CDR3 has 13 residues. J was trimmed by 4 bases and V by 5 bases; bases with no gene match: 0. This CDR3 is CASSGQGNQPQHF. The CDR3 DNA sequence: TGTGCCAGCAGTGGACAGGGGAATCAGCCCCAGCATTTT.

This clone was observed a handful of times. The gene calls are TRBV4-2 and TRBJ1-3, with D possibly TRBD1 on 6 matching bases. Germline assignment: CDR1 LGHNA and CDR2 YNFKEQ. The CDR3 has 15 amino acids. Trimming cost V 4 bases and J 0 bases, with 10 bases left between them. The CDR3 is CASSRDRSSGNTIYF. DNA for the CDR3: TGTGCCAGCAGCCGAGACAGGAGCTCTGGAAACACCATATATTTT.

This clone has a single count. The chain uses TRBV5-1 and TRBJ2-3, with 12 nucleotides matching TRBD2. Trimming took 0 bases from V and 4 from J; bases not matched to a gene: 6. The CDR3 sequence is 17 residues long. Germline V gene lookup returns CDR1 SGHRS and CDR2 YFSETQ. CDR3 residues: CASSLGLAGAAADTQYF. As DNA, the CDR3 is TGCGCCAGCAGCTTGGGACTAGCGGGAGCAGCCGCAGATACGCAGTATTTT.

In its sample, this clone was seen once. The chain uses TRBV28 and TRBJ2-7; 13 positions match TRBD2. The CDR3 runs to 13 residues. The germline gives CDR1 MDHEN, CDR2 SYDVKM. Trimming removed 5 bases from V and 12 bases from J; junction bases left unmatched: 7. The CDR3 nucleotides read TGTGCCAGCAGTCTAACGGGACTAGCGGGAATGTACTTC. This translates into CASSLTGLAGMYF.

V and J are TRBV19 and TRBJ2-5; D is possibly TRBD2 (6 bases). The CDR3 spans 15 residues. The V and J ends lost 5 bases and 3 bases respectively, with 16 bases between them. Per germline, CDR1 LNHDA and CDR2 SQIVND (reference sequence). CDR3: CASSPVLEGKETQYF. The DNA of the CDR3 is TGTGCCAGTAGTCCCGTACTGGAGGGGAAAGAGACCCAGTACTTC.

The count of this clone is one. CDR3 DNA sequence: TGTGCCAGCAGCCAAGTCTTACTAGAACAGCAGTACTTC. It is translated as CASSQVLLEQQYF. The chain couples TRBV14 to TRBJ2-7, with D tentatively TRBD2 (5 bases). Germline V gene lookup returns CDR1 SGHDN and CDR2 FVKESK. CDR3 length: 13 residues. V was shortened by 1 base and J by 8 bases, with 12 bases between the two germline ends.

The chain employs TRBV5-4 and TRBJ2-7, with D tentatively TRBD2 (6 bases). Trimming removed 0 bases from V and 7 bases from J, with 11 bases in between. The germline V gene encodes CDR1 SGHNT and CDR2 YYREEE (reference sequence). The CDR3 consists of 13 residues. The chain's CDR3 is CASSLAGAWEQYF. The CDR3 region has the DNA TGTGCCAGCAGCTTGGCGGGAGCCTGGGAGCAGTACTTC.

The gene calls are TRBV7-2 and TRBJ2-1, with 7 bases aligning to TRBD2. CDR1 is SGHTA and CDR2 is FQGNSA in the germline V gene. This CDR3 spans 15 amino acids. Losses at the gene ends were 5 bases for V and 7 bases for J; bases not matched to a gene: 11. The CDR3 region has the DNA TGTGCCAGCAGCCGAAAGGCACTAGCGCAGAATGAGCAGTTCTTC. Translation: CASSRKALAQNEQFF.

The chain combines TRBV30 with TRBJ2-7; 7 bases agree with TRBD1. Unmatched junction bases numbered 12, after V lost 8 bases and J lost 5 bases. Germline values: CDR1 GTSNPN, CDR2 SVGIG (reference sequence). This CDR3 is 13 amino acids long. Here the CDR3 DNA reads TGTGCCATAGACAGGGACCTCCAACACGAGCAGTACTTC. Amino acid sequence: CAIDRDLQHEQYF.

The rearrangement uses TRBV7-9 and TRBJ2-7, with 11 bases matching TRBD1. The CDR3 is 17 amino acids. Trimming at V came to 5 bases and at J to 3 bases, leaving 12 bases not matched to a gene. Germline V CDR1 and CDR2: SEHNR, FQNEAQ (reference sequence). The CDR3 is CASSDQLTGQGVYEQYF. The CDR3 DNA sequence: TGTGCCAGCAGCGACCAACTTACGGGACAGGGGGTCTACGAGCAGTACTTC.

The chain combines TRBV5-1 with TRBJ2-3; weak D call: TRBD2 (6 bases). With 3 bases removed from V and 0 bases from J, the gap between germline ends came to 14 bases. Per germline, CDR1 SGHRS and CDR2 YFSETQ. The CDR3 runs to 16 residues. This CDR3 is CASSWNSGLSTDTQYF. Written as DNA, the CDR3 is TGCGCCAGCAGCTGGAATAGCGGACTCAGCACAGATACGCAGTATTTT.

This clone was seen only once. V and J are TRBV5-4 and TRBJ2-3; D may be TRBD1 or TRBD2 (7 bases each). V lost 3 bases to trimming and J lost 5 bases, with 16 bases between them. The V gene's germline CDR1 is SGHNT and CDR2 YYREEE (reference sequence). This CDR3 spans 15 amino acids. The CDR3 reads CASSSTQGGRDTQYF. The CDR3 coding sequence is TGTGCCAGCAGCTCGACCCAGGGGGGGAGAGATACGCAGTATTTT.

The V and J genes are TRBV9 and TRBJ2-1, with D possibly matching TRBD2 (6 bases). The CDR3 has 15 amino acids. From germline, CDR1 is SGDLS and CDR2 YYNGEE. V was clipped by 0 bases and J by 6 bases, with 13 bases between them. CDR3 loop: CASSVAGGRPNEQFF. The DNA of the CDR3 is TGTGCCAGCAGCGTAGCTGGGGGGAGGCCCAATGAGCAGTTCTTC.

V and J are TRBV2 and TRBJ2-7; D tentatively fits TRBD1 or TRBD2 (5 bases each). Between the trimmed V and J ends, which lost 1 base and 4 bases, there was a span of 8 bases. CDR1 and CDR2 from the germline V gene are SNHLY and FYNNEI. This CDR3 contains 13 residues. The CDR3: CASSEGGRYEQYF. The CDR3 DNA is TGTGCCAGCAGTGAAGGGGGACGGTACGAGCAGTACTTC.